Below are 15 T cell receptor beta chains sequenced from a single sample in a study of T cell repertoires in cytomegalovirus infection. These TCRs are of unknown antigen specificity. From the reads, TCRdb called clonotypes with MiXCR, one entry per CDR3 protein. Among hundreds of thousands of distinct CDR3 sequences listed, around a third were seen once. The sample here was cultured PBMCs, taken from culture after CMV antigen stimulation. The receptors shown here come from a human donor in good health (CMV status not recorded). Some clones in this sample may be carry-over from other donors' samples.

This clonotype occurred many times. The V call is TRBV7-8, the J call TRBJ2-1; D gene unclear. Trimming removed 5 bases from V and 0 bases from J, with 14 bases in between. The CDR3 is 16 residues long. CDR1 and CDR2 (germline): SGHVS, FQNEAQ. The CDR3 sequence: CASSPFSGISYNEQFF. CDR3 sequence (DNA): TGTGCCAGCAGCCCTTTTTCAGGAATCTCCTACAATGAGCAGTTCTTC.

V is TRBV6-5 and J is TRBJ1-6, with D possibly matching TRBD1 (5 bases). Trimming cost V 2 bases and J 7 bases, with 12 bases left between them. From germline, CDR1 is MNHEY and CDR2 SVGAGI. There are 15 residues in the CDR3. In nucleotides, the CDR3 is TGTGCCAGCAGTTACGGCGGGGCAGGGAATTCACCCCTCCACTTT. Its protein is CASSYGGAGNSPLHF.

The rearrangement uses TRBV28 and TRBJ2-7, with 7 bases matching TRBD1. V shed 5 bases and J 2 bases; nucleotides not matched to a gene: 6. CDR1 and CDR2 (germline): MDHEN, SYDVKM. The CDR3 length is 14 residues. The CDR3 is CASSPGQAPYEQYF. Here the CDR3 DNA reads TGTGCCAGCAGTCCCGGACAGGCGCCCTACGAGCAGTACTTC.

This clonotype was seen only a few times. The chain is built from TRBV6-2 or TRBV6-3 and TRBJ2-7; 9 nucleotides align to TRBD2. The germline gives CDR1 MNHEY, CDR2 SVGEGT. The CDR3 covers 16 residues. With V trimmed by 2 bases and J by 2 bases, 7 bases remained unmatched. The CDR3 bases are TGTGCCAGCAGTTACGTGGCGGGAGGGGATCCCTACGAGCAGTACTTC. Its protein is CASSYVAGGDPYEQYF.

This clonotype was detected once. The V and J genes are TRBV12-3 or TRBV12-4 and TRBJ2-1; D is uncertain. This CDR3 spans 15 amino acids. V was cut by 3 bases and J by 0 bases, with 9 bases left in between. The CDR3 loop reads CASSFGAISYNEQFF. The DNA of the CDR3 is TGTGCCAGCAGTTTCGGCGCGATCTCCTACAATGAGCAGTTCTTC.

This clonotype appeared a few times. The chain employs TRBV7-6 and TRBJ1-1, with no clear D. Trimming pared 7 bases from V and 5 bases from J, leaving 14 bases between. Germline V CDR1 and CDR2: SGHVS, FNYEAQ. The CDR3 is 13 residues long. Here the CDR3 DNA reads TGTGCCAGCACGGAGCTGGGATTGACTGAAGCTTTCTTT. Its protein product is CASTELGLTEAFF.

This clonotype was observed a few times. This chain uses TRBV5-1 with TRBJ2-5; D gene ambiguous. This CDR3 has 14 residues. CDR1 is SGHRS, CDR2 YFSETQ, per germline. V was cut by 0 bases and J by 1 base, with 7 bases left in between. The CDR3 bases are TGCGCCAGCAGCTTGGAACCCTTCCAAGAGACCCAGTACTTC. Amino acids: CASSLEPFQETQYF.

In its sample, this clonotype was seen many times. The chain links TRBV7-2 to TRBJ1-2; D call uncertain. Trimming cost V 1 base and J 4 bases, with 7 bases left between them. Germline values: CDR1 SGHTA, CDR2 FQGNSA. The CDR3 has 13 amino acids. CDR3 nucleotides: TGTGCCAGCAGCTTAGACCGCCTCTATGGCTACACCTTC. Amino acid sequence: CASSLDRLYGYTF.

V usage is TRBV5-6 and J usage is TRBJ2-1; 13 bases line up with TRBD2. This CDR3 comprises 16 residues. Germline V gives CDR1 SGHDT, CDR2 YYEEEE. Germline trimming cut 2 bases from V and 10 bases from J; bases unmatched to any gene: 9. In nucleotides, the CDR3 is TGTGCCAGCAGCTTACTAGCGGGAGGGCCGGCTAAGGAGCAGTTCTTC. Its translation is CASSLLAGGPAKEQFF.

V gene TRBV7-9 combines with J gene TRBJ2-1; possible D gene TRBD2, 6 bases. Germline V lookup: CDR1 SEHNR, CDR2 FQNEAQ (reference sequence). The CDR3 has 14 amino acids. The V end lost 2 bases, the J end lost 5 bases, and 10 bases lay between the germline ends. CDR3 sequence reads: CASSLSGFHNEQFF. In nucleotides, the CDR3 is TGTGCCAGCAGCTTAAGCGGGTTCCACAATGAGCAGTTCTTC.

The CDR3 loop reads CASSAGGRTYNEQFF. CDR3 sequence (DNA): TGTGCCAGCAGCGCCGGGGGACGGACATACAATGAGCAGTTCTTC. The gene calls are TRBV7-9 and TRBJ2-1; tentative D call: TRBD2 (6 bases). Germline loops: CDR1 SEHNR, CDR2 FQNEAQ (reference sequence). The length of the CDR3 is 15 residues. V was shortened by 5 bases and J by 4 bases, with 15 bases between the two germline ends.

This clonotype has only a few counts. The chain employs TRBV5-4 and TRBJ2-5, with D hard to call. This CDR3 contains 14 residues. Trimming removed 6 bases from V and 5 bases from J, with 17 bases in between. Germline V CDR1 and CDR2: SGHNT, YYREEE (reference sequence). The chain's CDR3 is CASNGQSSPETQYF. In DNA form, the CDR3 reads TGTGCCAGCAACGGGCAGTCCTCCCCTGAGACCCAGTACTTC.

The sample holds many counts of this clonotype. The rearrangement links TRBV7-6 to TRBJ2-3; maybe TRBD1 (6 bases). V was trimmed by 5 bases and J by 0 bases, leaving 18 bases between them. CDR3 length equals 17 residues. CDR1 is SGHVS, CDR2 FNYEAQ, per germline. CDR3 bases: TGTGCCAGCAGCATTATGACTCAGGGGTATAGCACAGATACGCAGTATTTT. This codes for CASSIMTQGYSTDTQYF.

This clonotype was observed a few times. This chain's CDR3 is CASRRRDSANYEQYF. In DNA form, the CDR3 reads TGCGCCAGCAGGCGGAGGGACAGCGCCAACTACGAGCAGTACTTC. This chain connects TRBV4-1 to TRBJ2-7; a weak D match, TRBD1 (7 bases). Germline V gives CDR1 MGHRA, CDR2 YSYEKL. The CDR3 has 15 residues. The germline V and J ends were trimmed by 6 bases and 3 bases, with 18 bases remaining between them.

This clonotype was counted ten times or more. The genes are TRBV7-2 and TRBJ2-1, with a possible D match to TRBD2 (5 bases). The CDR3 is made up of 15 amino acids. With 3 bases removed from V and 5 bases from J, the gap between germline ends came to 14 bases. Per the germline V gene, CDR1 is SGHTA and CDR2 is FQGNSA. Here the CDR3 reads CASSFGLRMDNEQFF. The CDR3 coding sequence is TGTGCCAGCAGCTTCGGACTGAGAATGGACAATGAGCAGTTCTTC.